This T cell receptor (beta chain) was recovered during a study of cytomegalovirus exposure and HLA in healthy donors. With 2 bases clipped from V and 10 bases from J, the junction kept 9 bases outside the gene matches. The V gene's germline CDR1 is LGHNA and CDR2 YNFKEQ. The CDR3 is made up of 17 amino acids. The PCR employed 60 Vbeta primers together with 13 Jbeta primers. Assay used: immunoSEQ multiplex PCR; TCRdb lists only in-frame clones, some missing. The table lists approximately 150,000 clones, roughly 80% of them singletons. The chain uses TRBV4-2 and TRBJ2-1; 15 bases are shared with TRBD2. The receptor comes from a woman in her thirties in good health and CMV-seronegative. Sequencing was done on a sample of PBMCs. In DNA, the CDR3 is TGTGCCAGCAGCCAATCCAAGGGACTAGCGGGGGGCGGGGAGCAGTTCTTC. Translating it yields CASSQSKGLAGGGEQFF.